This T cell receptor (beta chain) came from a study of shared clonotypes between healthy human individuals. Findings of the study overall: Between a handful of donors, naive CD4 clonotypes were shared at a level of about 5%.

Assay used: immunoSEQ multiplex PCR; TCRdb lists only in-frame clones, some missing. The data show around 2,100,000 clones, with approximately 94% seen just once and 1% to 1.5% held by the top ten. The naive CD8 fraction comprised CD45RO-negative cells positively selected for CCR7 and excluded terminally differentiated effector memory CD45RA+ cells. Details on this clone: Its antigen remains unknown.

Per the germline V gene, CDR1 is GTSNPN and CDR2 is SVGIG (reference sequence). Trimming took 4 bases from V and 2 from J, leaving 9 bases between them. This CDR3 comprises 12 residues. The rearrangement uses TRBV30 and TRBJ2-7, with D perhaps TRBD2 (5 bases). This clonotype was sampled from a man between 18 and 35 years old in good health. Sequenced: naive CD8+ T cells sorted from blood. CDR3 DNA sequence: TGTGCCTGGAAGGCTAGCACCTACGAGCAGTACTTC. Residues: CAWKASTYEQYF.